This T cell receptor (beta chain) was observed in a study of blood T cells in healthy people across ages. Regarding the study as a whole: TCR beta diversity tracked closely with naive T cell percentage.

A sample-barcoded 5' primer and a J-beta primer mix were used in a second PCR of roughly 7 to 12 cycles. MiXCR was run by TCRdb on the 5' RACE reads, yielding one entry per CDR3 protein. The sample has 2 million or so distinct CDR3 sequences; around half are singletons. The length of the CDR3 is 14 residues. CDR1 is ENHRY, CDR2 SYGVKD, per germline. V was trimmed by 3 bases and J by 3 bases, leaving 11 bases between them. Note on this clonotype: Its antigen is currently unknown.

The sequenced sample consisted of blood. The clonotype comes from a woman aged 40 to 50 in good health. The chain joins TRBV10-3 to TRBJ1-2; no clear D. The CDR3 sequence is CAISDRQVDYGYTF. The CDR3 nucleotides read TGTGCCATCAGTGATCGTCAGGTAGACTATGGCTACACCTTC.